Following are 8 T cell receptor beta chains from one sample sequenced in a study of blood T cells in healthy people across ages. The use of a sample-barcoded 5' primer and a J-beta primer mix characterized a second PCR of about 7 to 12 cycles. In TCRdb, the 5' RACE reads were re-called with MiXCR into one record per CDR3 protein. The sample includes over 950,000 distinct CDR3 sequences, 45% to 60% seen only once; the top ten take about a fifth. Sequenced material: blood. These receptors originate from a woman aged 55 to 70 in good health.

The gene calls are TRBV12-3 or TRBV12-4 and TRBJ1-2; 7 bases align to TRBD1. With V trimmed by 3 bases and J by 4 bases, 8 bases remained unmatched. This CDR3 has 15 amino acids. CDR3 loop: CASSFRSGQPYGYTF. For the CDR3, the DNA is TGTGCCAGCAGTTTCAGGTCGGGACAGCCCTATGGCTACACCTTC.

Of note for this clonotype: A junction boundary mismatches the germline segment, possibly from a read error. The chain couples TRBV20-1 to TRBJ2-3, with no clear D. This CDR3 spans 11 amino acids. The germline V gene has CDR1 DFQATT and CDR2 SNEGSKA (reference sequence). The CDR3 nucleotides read TGCAGTGTGGGGTATGCAGACACGCAGTATTTT. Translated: CSVGYADTQYF.

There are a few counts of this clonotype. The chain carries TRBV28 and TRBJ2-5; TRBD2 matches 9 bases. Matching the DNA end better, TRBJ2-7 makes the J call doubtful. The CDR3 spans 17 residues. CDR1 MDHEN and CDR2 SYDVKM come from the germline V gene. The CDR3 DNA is TGTGCCAGCAGCCCAGGGGGGCTAGCGGGGATCCCGTACGAGCAGTACTTC. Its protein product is CASSPGGLAGIPYEQYF.

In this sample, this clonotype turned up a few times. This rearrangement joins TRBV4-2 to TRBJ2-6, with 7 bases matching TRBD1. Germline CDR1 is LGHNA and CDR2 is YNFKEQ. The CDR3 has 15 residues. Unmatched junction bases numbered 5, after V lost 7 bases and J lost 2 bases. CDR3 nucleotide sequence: TGTGCCAGCACCCCAGGGGGAGCTGGGGCCAACGTCCTGACTTTC. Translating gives CASTPGGAGANVLTF.

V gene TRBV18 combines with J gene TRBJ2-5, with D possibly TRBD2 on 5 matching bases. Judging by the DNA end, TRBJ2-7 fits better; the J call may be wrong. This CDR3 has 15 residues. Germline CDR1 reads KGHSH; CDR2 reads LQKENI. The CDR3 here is CASSLVEAFSGEQYF. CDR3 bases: TGTGCCAGCTCCTTGGTGGAGGCTTTCTCCGGCGAGCAGTACTTC.

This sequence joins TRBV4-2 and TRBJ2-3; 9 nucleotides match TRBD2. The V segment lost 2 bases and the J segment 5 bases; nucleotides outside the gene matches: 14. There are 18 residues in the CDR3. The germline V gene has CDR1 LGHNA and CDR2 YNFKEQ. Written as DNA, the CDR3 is TGTGCCAGCAGCCAATTTCCCGGCGGCGGGAGGGCAGGAGATACGCAGTATTTT. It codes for CASSQFPGGGRAGDTQYF.

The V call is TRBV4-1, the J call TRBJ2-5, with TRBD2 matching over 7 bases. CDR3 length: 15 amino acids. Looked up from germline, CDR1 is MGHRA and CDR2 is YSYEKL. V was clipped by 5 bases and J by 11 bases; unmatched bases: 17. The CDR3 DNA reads TGCGCCAGCAGCGGGGACTACGTATTCTACAATGAGCAGTACTTC. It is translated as CASSGDYVFYNEQYF.

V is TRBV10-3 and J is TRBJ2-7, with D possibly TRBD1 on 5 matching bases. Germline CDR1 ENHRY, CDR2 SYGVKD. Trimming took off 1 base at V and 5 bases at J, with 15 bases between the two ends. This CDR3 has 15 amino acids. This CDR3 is CAISEWQGSLNEQYF. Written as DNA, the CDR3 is TGTGCCATCAGTGAGTGGCAGGGAAGTTTGAACGAGCAGTACTTC.